This TCR beta chain was profiled in a study of Graves' ophthalmopathy and Graves' hyperthyroidism. In the study overall: Before any treatment was given, at initial diagnosis, peripheral blood was collected. Study-level results: Blood also carried most expanded thyroid clonotypes exceeding 0.001 frequency.

The sample holds many counts of this clonotype. Its antigen is currently unknown. The CDR3 consists of 20 residues. J gave up 4 bases and V 0 bases, and 18 bases lay outside the gene matches. The germline V gene encodes CDR1 MRHNA and CDR2 SNTAGT. Exclusion applied to patients with other autoimmune diseases, uncontrolled infections, pregnancy or lactation. Symptoms, serum thyroxine and TRAb, thyroid ultrasound, and orbital computed tomography formed the diagnostic basis. RNA transcripts provided the template for amplifying TCR beta CDR3 regions. Investigators did first-round RT-PCR with HTBI primers, then second-round multiplex PCR. TCRdb ran MiXCR on the multiplex PCR reads and lists one entry per CDR3 protein. The sample lists 150,000 to 200,000 distinct CDR3 sequences, about 40% occurring once.

The receptor comes from a woman aged 40 to 50 with Graves' ophthalmopathy. The specimen sequenced was peripheral blood. This rearrangement joins TRBV6-4 to TRBJ2-5, with TRBD2 identical over 9 bases. For the CDR3, the DNA is TGTGCCAGCAGTGACTCGAAAGGGTCGTGCGGGGGGGCCTACTCAGAGACCCAGTACTTC. As protein: CASSDSKGSCGGAYSETQYF.